Here is one T cell receptor (beta chain) with its context. What it binds is unknown. TCRdb called the RT-PCR reads again in MiXCR, with one record for every CDR3 protein. The data contain fewer than 250,000 distinct CDR3 sequences, about 15% of them singletons. V lost 8 bases and J 6 bases, leaving 3 bases between the germline ends. CDR3 length: 9 residues. The germline V gene has CDR1 SEHNR and CDR2 FQNEAQ (reference sequence). The data derive from a study of response to subunit inactivated influenza vaccine. Whole-study results and caveats: Few additional T cells are recruited per seasonal influenza vaccination, authors suggested.

The sample in question was CD8+ T cells sorted from PBMCs, obtained more than 4 days after vaccination. The sequence was collected from a man aged 45-65 years who received an inactivated influenza vaccine. This rearrangement joins TRBV7-9 to TRBJ2-3; D uncertain. CDR3 amino acids: CASSDTQYF. In DNA form, the CDR3 reads TGTGCCAGCTCCGATACGCAGTATTTT. The complete variable domain, with remaining parts taken from reference TRBV7-9 and TRBJ2-3, reads DTGVSQNPRHKITKRGQNVTFRCDPISEHNRLYWYRQTLGQGPEFLTYFQNEAQLEKSRLLSDRFSAERPKGSFSTLEIQRTEQGDSAMYLCASSDTQYFGPGTRLTVL.